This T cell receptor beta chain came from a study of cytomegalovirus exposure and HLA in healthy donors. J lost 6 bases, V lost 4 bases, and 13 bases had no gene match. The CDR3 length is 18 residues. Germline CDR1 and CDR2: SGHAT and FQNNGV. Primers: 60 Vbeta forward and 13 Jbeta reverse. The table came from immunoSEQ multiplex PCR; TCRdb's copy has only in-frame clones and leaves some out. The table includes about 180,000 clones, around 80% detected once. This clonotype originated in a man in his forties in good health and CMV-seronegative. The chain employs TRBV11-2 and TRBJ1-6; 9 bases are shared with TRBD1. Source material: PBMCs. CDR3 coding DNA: TGTGCCAGCAGCTCCCAGGCGGACAGGGGATTTGGTAATTCACCCCTCCACTTT. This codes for CASSSQADRGFGNSPLHF.